Described below is a single T cell receptor (beta chain) sequence and its context. Its antigen is currently unknown. Repertoires were generated with immunoSEQ multiplex PCR, while TCRdb's copy carries only in-frame clones and drops some. The sample carries roughly 600,000 clones, 95% to 98% recorded once. This sample is drawn from a study of shared clonotypes between healthy human individuals. Study context: Aged between 18 and 49, the donors were a couple of women and three men. Plates per donor: three CD4 naive, three CD4 memory, two CD8 naive, one CD8 memory. Findings of the study overall: Sample collection involved blood only; tissue repertoires are likely different.

The naive CD8 population came from CD45RO-negative cells selected for CCR7, without terminally differentiated effector memory CD45RA+ cells. Donation came from healthy HIV-negative adults that had no recent acute infections or vaccinations. The CDR3 is 20 amino acids. Per germline, CDR1 PRHDT and CDR2 FYEKMQ (reference sequence). V lost 5 bases to trimming and J lost 0 bases; unmatched junction nucleotides: 11. The sample comprised naive CD8+ T cells sorted from blood. The clonotype comes from a man younger than 45 in good health. The chain has TRBV13 and TRBJ2-3; TRBD2 matches at 16 bases. The DNA of the CDR3 is TGTGCCAGCAGCCCAAGACTTAGGGGACTAGCGGGAGGGAGCACAGATACGCAGTATTTT. It translates to CASSPRLRGLAGGSTDTQYF.